Presented here are 22 T cell receptor beta chains from one specimen sequenced in a study of blood T cell repertoires in COVID-19. Sequenced by immunoSEQ multiplex PCR; TCRdb stores in-frame clones only, minus some. The sample includes under 200,000 clones, about 80% of them seen just once. The sequenced sample consisted of peripheral blood. These receptors were taken from a man younger than 40 with active or convalescent COVID-19.

This sequence joins TRBV6-1 and TRBJ1-5; no definite D call. The CDR3 is made up of 14 amino acids. V was shortened by 0 bases and J by 1 base, with 4 bases between the two germline ends. CDR1 and CDR2 from the germline V gene are MNHNS and SASEGT. The CDR3 DNA sequence: TGTGCCAGCAGTGAAGCGCGCAGCAATCAGCCCCAGCATTTT. Amino acids: CASSEARSNQPQHF.

The gene calls are TRBV5-4 and TRBJ2-2, with TRBD2 identical over 7 bases. CDR1 and CDR2 (germline): SGHNT, YYREEE (reference sequence). J was trimmed by 7 bases and V by 2 bases; bases with no gene match: 2. The CDR3 is 13 amino acids. The CDR3 sequence: CASSLAGLGELFF. The CDR3 nucleotides read TGTGCCAGCAGCTTAGCGGGGCTCGGGGAGCTGTTTTTT.

CDR3 in amino acids: CASTTATGPEAFF. Here the CDR3 DNA reads TGTGCCAGCACTACAGCGACAGGGCCTGAAGCTTTCTTT. V gene TRBV3-1 (or the pseudogene TRBV3-2) combines with J gene TRBJ1-1, with 7 nucleotides matching TRBD1. V shed 7 bases and J 6 bases; nucleotides not matched to a gene: 8. Germline V lookup: CDR1 LGHDT, CDR2 YNNKEL (reference sequence). The CDR3 has 13 amino acids.

The J gene is TRBJ1-6, the V gene TRBV18; 9 bases map to TRBD1. Losses at the gene ends were 4 bases for V and 5 bases for J; bases not matched to a gene: 9. The CDR3 has 17 residues. The germline V gene encodes CDR1 KGHSH and CDR2 LQKENI. CDR3 loop: CASSRPGGQGNNSPLHF. As DNA, the CDR3 is TGTGCCAGCTCACGTCCCGGAGGACAGGGGAATAATTCACCCCTCCACTTT.

The V gene is TRBV5-1, the J gene TRBJ1-4, with 7 bases lining up with TRBD1. The CDR3 covers 14 residues. CDR1 is SGHRS and CDR2 is YFSETQ in the germline V gene. V shed 4 bases and J 4 bases; nucleotides not matched to a gene: 4. The DNA for the CDR3 is TGCGCCAGCAGCGGGGGACAGCTTAATGAAAAACTGTTTTTT. This codes for CASSGGQLNEKLFF.

A single count supports this clone. The rearrangement links TRBV28 to TRBJ1-4, with D possibly matching TRBD1 (5 bases). The CDR3 extends over 18 amino acids. V was cut by 6 bases and J by 1 base, with 21 bases left in between. Germline V gene sequence: CDR1 MDHEN, CDR2 SYDVKM. The CDR3 sequence: CASSHYRRGGRTNEKLFF. CDR3 bases: TGTGCCAGCAGCCATTATAGAAGGGGAGGGAGAACTAATGAAAAACTGTTTTTT.

This rearrangement joins TRBV5-1 to TRBJ2-5; 8 bases fit TRBD1. V gave up 2 bases and J gave up 5 bases; unmatched junction bases: 11. The CDR3 spans 16 residues. The germline gives CDR1 SGHRS, CDR2 YFSETQ. The CDR3 protein is CASSFRTGSSWETQYF. DNA for the CDR3: TGCGCCAGCAGCTTCAGGACAGGGAGTTCTTGGGAGACCCAGTACTTC.

This rearrangement joins TRBV7-8 to TRBJ2-7; 8 positions agree with TRBD1. Germline V lookup: CDR1 SGHVS, CDR2 FQNEAQ. V was clipped by 6 bases and J by 3 bases; unmatched bases: 10. The CDR3 loop spans 15 amino acids. CDR3 sequence: CASRSSTGVNYEQYF. CDR3 DNA: TGTGCCAGCAGGTCTTCGACAGGGGTTAACTACGAGCAGTACTTC.

This chain joins TRBV4-1 and TRBJ2-2, with 7 bases identical to TRBD1. The CDR3 runs 17 residues. V lost 4 bases and J lost 1; bases outside the gene matches: 9. Germline V lookup: CDR1 MGHRA, CDR2 YSYEKL. The CDR3 region is CASSPRQGIWNTGELFF. CDR3 nucleotides: TGCGCCAGCAGCCCCCGACAGGGCATATGGAACACCGGGGAGCTGTTTTTT.

V usage is TRBV7-9 and J usage is TRBJ2-5; 10 bases are a match to TRBD2. CDR3 length: 16 amino acids. Germline trimming cut 5 bases from V and 2 bases from J; bases unmatched to any gene: 8. The germline CDR1 and CDR2 sequences are SEHNR and FQNEAQ (reference sequence). The CDR3 region is CASSAPGLARQETQYF. The CDR3 nucleotides are TGTGCCAGCAGCGCGCCGGGACTAGCGCGACAAGAGACCCAGTACTTC.

Regarding this clone: Sequence at one end of the junction differs from germline and may be a read error. CDR3 sequence: CAGSLGGTGGLRGYTF. CDR3 in DNA: TGTGCCGGTAGCCTTGGCGGGACAGGGGGATTACGAGGCTACACCTTC. The chain combines TRBV19 with TRBJ1-2; 11 positions agree with TRBD1. The germline V gene has CDR1 LNHDA and CDR2 SQIVND (reference sequence). This CDR3 contains 16 residues.

This clone was picked up one time. The chain is built from TRBV6-5 and TRBJ2-7, with TRBD2 matching 10 bases. The germline V gene encodes CDR1 MNHEY and CDR2 SVGAGI. There are 16 residues in the CDR3. With 2 bases clipped from V and 3 bases from J, the junction kept 7 bases outside the gene matches. CDR3 sequence: CASSYRGVAGGYEQYF. CDR3 DNA: TGTGCCAGCAGTTACCGGGGAGTAGCGGGGGGCTACGAGCAGTACTTC.

The chain has TRBV9 and TRBJ1-1; 7 bases align to TRBD1. This CDR3 has 15 residues. V dropped 0 bases and J dropped 1; count of bases not matched to a gene: 3. Per germline, CDR1 SGDLS and CDR2 YYNGEE. CDR3 loop: CASSVVGTANTEAFF. The CDR3 nucleotides read TGTGCCAGCAGCGTAGTAGGGACAGCGAACACTGAAGCTTTCTTT.

This clone was counted only a few times. The chain employs TRBV19 and TRBJ2-5; tentative D call: TRBD1 (5 bases). The CDR3 consists of 14 residues. V dropped 8 bases and J dropped 2 bases, with 15 bases sitting between them. Germline assignment: CDR1 LNHDA and CDR2 SQIVND (reference sequence). The CDR3 DNA reads TGTGCCAGTGCTCAAAGGGGATTACAAGAGACCCAGTACTTC. It is translated as CASAQRGLQETQYF.

The table lists this clone with a few counts. This chain uses TRBV5-5 with TRBJ2-1; possible D gene TRBD2, 5 bases. Germline CDR1 and CDR2: SGHKS and YYEKEE (reference sequence). The CDR3 sequence is 16 residues long. With 0 bases removed from V and 3 bases from J, the gap between germline ends came to 13 bases. The DNA of the CDR3 is TGTGCCAGCAGCTTGGATTTGTGGGGAGACTACAATGAGCAGTTCTTC. Encoded protein: CASSLDLWGDYNEQFF.

This chain uses TRBV3-1 (or the pseudogene TRBV3-2) with TRBJ2-7, with a possible D match to TRBD2 (6 bases). The V end lost 4 bases, the J end lost 5 bases, and 6 bases lay between the germline ends. CDR3 length: 11 amino acids. From germline, CDR1 is LGHDT and CDR2 YNNKEL (reference sequence). Here the CDR3 DNA reads TGTGCCAGCAGCCGGGAGGACGAGCAGTACTTC. Protein: CASSREDEQYF.

This chain links TRBV27 with TRBJ2-5; 8 bases match TRBD2. The CDR3 is 15 residues long. Trimming took 2 bases from V and 7 from J; bases not matched to a gene: 9. CDR1 is MNHEY, CDR2 SMNVEV, per germline (reference sequence). The DNA for the CDR3 is TGTGCCAGCAGTTTAACGCTAGCGGGTAGCGGGACCCAGTACTTC. This gives the protein CASSLTLAGSGTQYF.

The chain links TRBV12-3 or TRBV12-4 to TRBJ2-2, with D unclear. The V gene lost 6 bases and the J gene lost 6 bases, with 8 bases spanning the gap. The CDR3 runs 12 residues. The DNA of the CDR3 is TGTGCCAGCAGCTCCGTCCCCGGGGAGCTGTTTTTT. Its translation is CASSSVPGELFF.

The rearrangement joins TRBV19 to TRBJ1-5, with a weak D call TRBD1 (6 bases). This CDR3 comprises 19 residues. In germline, CDR1 is LNHDA, CDR2 SQIVND (reference sequence). V lost 1 base and J lost 0, with 19 bases in between. The CDR3: CASSIGFGWGTSSNQPQHF. The CDR3 DNA is TGTGCCAGTAGTATAGGTTTTGGGTGGGGGACAAGTAGCAATCAGCCCCAGCATTTT. The whole variable domain, remainder taken from reference TRBV19 and TRBJ1-5, is DGGITQSPKYLFRKEGQNVTLSCEQNLNHDAMYWYRQDPGQGLRLIYYSQIVNDFQKGDIAEGYSVSREKKESFPLTVTSAQKNPTAFYLCASSIGFGWGTSSNQPQHFGDGTRLSIL.

V usage is TRBV7-2 and J usage is TRBJ1-2; 9 nucleotides match TRBD1. The germline V gene encodes CDR1 SGHTA and CDR2 FQGNSA. This CDR3 comprises 13 residues. V gave up 5 bases and J gave up 5 bases; unmatched junction bases: 3. The CDR3 spells CASSDGQGYGYTF. The CDR3 DNA follows: TGTGCCAGCAGCGACGGACAGGGGTATGGCTACACCTTC.

In its sample, this clone was seen once. The chain carries TRBV28 and TRBJ1-4, with 7 bases aligning to TRBD1. The CDR3 is 15 amino acids. CDR1 and CDR2 from the germline V gene are MDHEN and SYDVKM. The V gene end was trimmed by 1 base and the J gene end by 7 bases; junction bases not matched to a gene: 6. The CDR3 region is CASSLSDRVGEKLFF. As DNA, the CDR3 is TGTGCCAGCAGTTTATCCGACAGGGTTGGTGAAAAACTGTTTTTT.

As DNA, the CDR3 is TGCGCCAGCAGTGTTCCTAGCGGCTACAATGAGCAGTTCTTC. It specifies CASSVPSGYNEQFF. The chain uses TRBV10-2 and TRBJ2-1; 7 bases agree with TRBD2. Trimming took 4 bases from V and 3 from J; bases not matched to a gene: 3. The CDR3 sequence is 14 residues long. Germline CDR1 reads WSHSY; CDR2 reads SAAADI.